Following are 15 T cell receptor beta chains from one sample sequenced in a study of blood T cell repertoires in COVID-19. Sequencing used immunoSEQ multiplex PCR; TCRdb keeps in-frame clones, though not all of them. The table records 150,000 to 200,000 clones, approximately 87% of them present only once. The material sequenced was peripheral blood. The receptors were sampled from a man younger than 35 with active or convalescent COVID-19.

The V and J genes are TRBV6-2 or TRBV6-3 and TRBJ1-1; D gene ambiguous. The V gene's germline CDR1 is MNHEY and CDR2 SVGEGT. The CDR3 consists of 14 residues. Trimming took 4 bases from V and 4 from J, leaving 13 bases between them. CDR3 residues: CASSFGVESTEAFF. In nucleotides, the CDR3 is TGTGCCAGCAGTTTCGGGGTTGAGAGCACTGAAGCTTTCTTT.

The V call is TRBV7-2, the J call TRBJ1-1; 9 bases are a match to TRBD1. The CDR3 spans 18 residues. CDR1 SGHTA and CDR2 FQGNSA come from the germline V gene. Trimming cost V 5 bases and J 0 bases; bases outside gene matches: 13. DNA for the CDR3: TGTGCCAGCAGCATAACCGGGACAGGGAATAACGTGAACACTGAAGCTTTCTTT. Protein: CASSITGTGNNVNTEAFF.

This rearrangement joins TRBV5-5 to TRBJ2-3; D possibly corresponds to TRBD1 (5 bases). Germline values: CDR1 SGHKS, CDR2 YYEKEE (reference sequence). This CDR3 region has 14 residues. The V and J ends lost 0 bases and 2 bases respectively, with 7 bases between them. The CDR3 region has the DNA TGTGCCAGCAGCTTGGGGACAACCACAGATACGCAGTATTTT. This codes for CASSLGTTTDTQYF. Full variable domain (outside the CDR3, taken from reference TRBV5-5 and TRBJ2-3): DAGVTQSPTHLIKTRGQQVTLRCSPISGHKSVSWYQQVLGQGPQFIFQYYEKEERGRGNFPDRFSARQFPNYSSELNVNALLLGDSALYLCASSLGTTTDTQYFGPGTRLTVL.

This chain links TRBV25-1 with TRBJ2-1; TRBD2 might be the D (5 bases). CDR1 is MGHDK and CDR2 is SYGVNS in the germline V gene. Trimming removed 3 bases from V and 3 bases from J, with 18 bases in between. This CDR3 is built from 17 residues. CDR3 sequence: CASSESRLAGIYNEQFF. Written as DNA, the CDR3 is TGTGCCAGCAGTGAGTCCCGGTTGGCGGGCATCTACAATGAGCAGTTCTTC.

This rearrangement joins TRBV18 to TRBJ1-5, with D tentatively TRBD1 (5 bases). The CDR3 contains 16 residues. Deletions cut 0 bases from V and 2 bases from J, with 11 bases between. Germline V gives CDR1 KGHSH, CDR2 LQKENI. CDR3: CASSPPRQGGNQPQHF. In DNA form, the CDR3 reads TGTGCCAGCTCACCACCGAGGCAGGGCGGCAATCAGCCCCAGCATTTT.

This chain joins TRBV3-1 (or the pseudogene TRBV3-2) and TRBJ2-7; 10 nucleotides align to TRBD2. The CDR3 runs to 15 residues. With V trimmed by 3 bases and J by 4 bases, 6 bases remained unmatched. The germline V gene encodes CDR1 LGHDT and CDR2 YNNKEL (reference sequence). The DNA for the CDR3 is TGTGCCAGCAGCCAGGCTAGCGGGAGAACTTACGAGCAGTACTTC. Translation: CASSQASGRTYEQYF.

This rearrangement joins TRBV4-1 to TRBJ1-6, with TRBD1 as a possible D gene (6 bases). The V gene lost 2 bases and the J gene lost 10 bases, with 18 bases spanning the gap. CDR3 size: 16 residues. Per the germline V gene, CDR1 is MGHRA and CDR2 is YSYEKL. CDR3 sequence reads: CASSQYNRVGRSPLHF. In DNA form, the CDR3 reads TGCGCCAGCAGCCAATACAACAGGGTAGGAAGATCACCCCTCCACTTT.

The CDR3 here is CASSPGTGLNTEAFF. The DNA of the CDR3 is TGTGCCAGCAGCCCCGGGACAGGGTTGAACACTGAAGCTTTCTTT. This sequence joins TRBV7-3 and TRBJ1-1, with TRBD1 identical over 9 bases. This CDR3 contains 15 residues. The ends lost 5 bases at V and 0 bases at J; junction bases unmatched: 4. Looked up from germline, CDR1 is SGHTA and CDR2 is FQGTGA. The variable domain in full, completed from reference TRBV7-3 and TRBJ1-1, reads GAGVSQTPSNKVTEKGKYVELRCDPISGHTALYWYRQSLGQGPEFLIYFQGTGAADDSGLPNDRFFAVRPEGSVSTLKIQRTERGDSAVYLCASSPGTGLNTEAFFGQGTRLTVV.

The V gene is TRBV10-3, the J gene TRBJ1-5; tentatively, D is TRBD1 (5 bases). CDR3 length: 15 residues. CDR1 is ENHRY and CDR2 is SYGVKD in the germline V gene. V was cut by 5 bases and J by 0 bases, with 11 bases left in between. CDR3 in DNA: TGTGCCATCAGTTCACAGGCAGATAGCAATCAGCCCCAGCATTTT. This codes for CAISSQADSNQPQHF.

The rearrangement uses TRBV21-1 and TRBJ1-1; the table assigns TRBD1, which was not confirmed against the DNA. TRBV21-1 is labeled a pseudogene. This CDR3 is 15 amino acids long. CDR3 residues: CASSIGQGGDTEAFF. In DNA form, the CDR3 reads TGTGCCAGCAGCATTGGACAGGGAGGGGACACTGAAGCTTTCTTT.

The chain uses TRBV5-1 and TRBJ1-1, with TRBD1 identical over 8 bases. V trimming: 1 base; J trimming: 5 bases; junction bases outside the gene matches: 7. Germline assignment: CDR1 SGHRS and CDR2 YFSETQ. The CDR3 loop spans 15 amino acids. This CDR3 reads CASSLKTGAGTEAFF. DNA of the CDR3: TGCGCCAGCAGCTTGAAGACAGGGGCCGGAACTGAAGCTTTCTTT.

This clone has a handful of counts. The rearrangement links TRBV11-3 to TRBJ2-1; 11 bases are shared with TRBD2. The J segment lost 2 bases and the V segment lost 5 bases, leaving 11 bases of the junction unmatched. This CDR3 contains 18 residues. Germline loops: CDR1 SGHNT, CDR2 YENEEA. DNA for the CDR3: TGTGCCAGCAGCCTTCGGACTAGCGGGTTATCTACCTACAATGAGCAGTTCTTC. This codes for CASSLRTSGLSTYNEQFF.

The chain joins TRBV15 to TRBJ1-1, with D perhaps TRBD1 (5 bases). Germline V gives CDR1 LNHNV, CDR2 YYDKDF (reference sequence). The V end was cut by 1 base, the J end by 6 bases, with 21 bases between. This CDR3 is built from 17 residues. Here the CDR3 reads CATSRGRALYFHPEAFF. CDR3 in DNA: TGTGCCACCAGCAGAGGCAGGGCCCTCTACTTTCATCCTGAAGCTTTCTTT. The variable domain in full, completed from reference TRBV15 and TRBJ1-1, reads DAMVIQNPRYQVTQFGKPVTLSCSQTLNHNVMYWYQQKSSQAPKLLFHYYDKDFNNEADTPDNFQSRRPNTSFCFLDIRSPGLGDTAMYLCATSRGRALYFHPEAFFGQGTRLTVV.

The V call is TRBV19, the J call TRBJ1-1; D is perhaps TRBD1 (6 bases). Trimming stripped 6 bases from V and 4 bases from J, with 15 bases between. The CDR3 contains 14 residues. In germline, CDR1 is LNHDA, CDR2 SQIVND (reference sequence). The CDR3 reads CASSMIGGFTEAFF. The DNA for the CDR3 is TGTGCCAGTAGCATGATAGGGGGATTCACTGAAGCTTTCTTT.

The CDR3 sequence: CASRGQNSYNEQFF. The CDR3 nucleotides read TGTGCCAGCAGAGGACAAAATTCCTACAATGAGCAGTTCTTC. J is TRBJ2-1 and V is TRBV7-9; maybe TRBD1 (5 bases). There are 14 residues in the CDR3. Germline V gene lookup returns CDR1 SEHNR and CDR2 FQNEAQ (reference sequence). V was pared by 6 bases and J by 1 base, with 10 bases between.